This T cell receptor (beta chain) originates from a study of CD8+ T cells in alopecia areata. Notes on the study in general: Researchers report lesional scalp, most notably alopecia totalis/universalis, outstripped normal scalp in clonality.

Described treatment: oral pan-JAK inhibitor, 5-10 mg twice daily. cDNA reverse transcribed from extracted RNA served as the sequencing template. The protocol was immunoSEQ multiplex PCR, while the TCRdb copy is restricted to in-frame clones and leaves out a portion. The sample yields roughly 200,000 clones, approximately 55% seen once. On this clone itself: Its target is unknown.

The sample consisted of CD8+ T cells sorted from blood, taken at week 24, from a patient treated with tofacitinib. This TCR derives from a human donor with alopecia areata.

The DNA of the CDR3 is TGTGCCTGGAGTGCCGGACAAAAAACCTACAATGAGCAGTTCTTC. Protein: CAWSAGQKTYNEQFF. The gene calls are TRBV30 and TRBJ2-1; D is possibly TRBD1 (5 bases). Germline V gene data show CDR1 as GTSNPN and CDR2 as SVGIG (reference sequence). The CDR3 length is 15 residues. Trimming shortened V by 1 base and J by 2 bases, and 12 bases separated the two germline ends.